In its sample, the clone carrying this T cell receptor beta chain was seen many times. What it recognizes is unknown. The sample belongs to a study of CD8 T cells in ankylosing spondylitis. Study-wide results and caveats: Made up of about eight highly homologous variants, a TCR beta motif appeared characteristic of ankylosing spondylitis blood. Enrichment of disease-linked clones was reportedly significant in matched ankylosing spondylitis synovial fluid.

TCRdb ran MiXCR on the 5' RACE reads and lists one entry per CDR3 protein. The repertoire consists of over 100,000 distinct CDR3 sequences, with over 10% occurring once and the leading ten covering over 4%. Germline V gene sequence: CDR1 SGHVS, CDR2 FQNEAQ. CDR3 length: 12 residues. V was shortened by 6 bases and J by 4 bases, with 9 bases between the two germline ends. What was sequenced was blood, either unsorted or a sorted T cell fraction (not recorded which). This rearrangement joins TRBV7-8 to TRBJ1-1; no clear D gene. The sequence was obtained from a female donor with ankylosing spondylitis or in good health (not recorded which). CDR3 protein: CASSKGITEAFF. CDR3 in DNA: TGTGCCAGCAGTAAGGGCATCACTGAAGCTTTCTTT.